The 18 T cell receptor beta chains below come from one sample, sequenced in a study of blood T cell repertoires in COVID-19. Using immunoSEQ multiplex PCR, the repertoire was profiled, and TCRdb retains in-frame clones only, with some absent. The sample consists of around 220,000 clones, 82% of them appearing once. The sequenced material came from peripheral blood. The receptors here all came from a woman at least 80 years old with COVID-19, enrolled during active disease.

This chain connects TRBV7-2 to TRBJ2-1; 13 nucleotides line up with TRBD2. Germline CDR1 is SGHTA and CDR2 is FQGNSA. The CDR3 has 17 residues. The junction had 10 bases not matched to a gene; V was cut back by 4 bases and J by 7 bases. The CDR3 sequence is CASSWTSGRTVANEQFF. The DNA of the CDR3 is TGTGCCAGCAGCTGGACTAGCGGGAGAACTGTAGCGAATGAGCAGTTCTTC.

The chain joins TRBV27 to TRBJ2-1, with 8 bases that match TRBD2. CDR1 MNHEY and CDR2 SMNVEV come from the germline V gene (reference sequence). The CDR3 covers 16 residues. V dropped 0 bases and J dropped 6; count of bases not matched to a gene: 7. The CDR3 coding sequence is TGTGCCAGCAGTTTATCGACGGGACTAGGATCCAATGAGCAGTTCTTC. Encoded protein: CASSLSTGLGSNEQFF.

The V and J genes are TRBV7-2 and TRBJ1-4; TRBD1 agrees at 7 bases. This CDR3 comprises 15 residues. Germline CDR1 SGHTA, CDR2 FQGNSA. The junction had 7 bases not matched to a gene; V was cut back by 2 bases and J by 7 bases. CDR3 protein: CASSLIGGAGEKLFF. In nucleotides, the CDR3 is TGTGCCAGCAGCTTAATAGGGGGCGCCGGTGAAAAACTGTTTTTT.

V and J are TRBV2 and TRBJ2-3; D ambiguous. In germline, CDR1 is SNHLY, CDR2 FYNNEI. V lost 4 bases, J lost 1 base, and 12 bases lay in between. The CDR3 extends over 15 amino acids. CDR3 region: CASSVVGTGTDTQYF. In DNA, the CDR3 is TGTGCCAGCAGTGTTGTCGGTACGGGCACAGATACGCAGTATTTT.

The chain is built from TRBV29-1 and TRBJ1-1, with 8 positions matching TRBD1. Germline V gives CDR1 SQVTM, CDR2 ANQGSEA. The CDR3 extends over 13 amino acids. V lost 8 bases and J lost 1; bases outside the gene matches: 6. The CDR3 nucleotides are TGCAGCTCCCTGGGACAGGCGAACACTGAAGCTTTCTTT. Translating it yields CSSLGQANTEAFF.

This clone occurred a few times. This chain links TRBV4-3 with TRBJ2-7; D may be TRBD2 (5 bases). The CDR3 runs to 18 residues. Germline CDR1 and CDR2: LGHNA and YSLEER. Trimming removed 1 base from V and 6 bases from J, with 25 bases in between. The CDR3 spells CASSQGIERERPDSEQYF. The CDR3 region has the DNA TGCGCCAGCAGCCAAGGTATTGAGAGGGAGCGACCAGACTCCGAGCAGTACTTC.

The gene calls are TRBV7-2 and TRBJ1-1; D is unresolved. Trimming removed 1 base from V and 5 bases from J, with 8 bases in between. CDR1 and CDR2 from the germline V gene are SGHTA and FQGNSA. The CDR3 is 13 residues long. The CDR3 coding sequence is TGTGCCAGCAGCTTAGTGGCGGGAACTGAAGCTTTCTTT. As protein: CASSLVAGTEAFF.

V gene TRBV19 combines with J gene TRBJ1-6, with 11 bases fitting TRBD1. The CDR3 runs to 16 residues. CDR1 and CDR2 from the germline V gene are LNHDA and SQIVND (reference sequence). V shed 1 base, J shed 9 bases, and the junction held 5 bases outside the gene matches. CDR3 amino acids: CASSIALGTGGSPLHF. The CDR3 DNA reads as TGTGCCAGTAGTATAGCTCTTGGGACAGGGGGTTCACCCCTCCACTTT.

The chain has TRBV11-1 and TRBJ2-3, with 7 nucleotides matching TRBD2. The CDR3 totals 15 residues. Germline lookup yields CDR1 SGHAT and CDR2 FQDESV (reference sequence). V lost 1 base and J lost 7; bases outside the gene matches: 8. This CDR3 is CASSLEWRGKNTQYF. In DNA form, the CDR3 reads TGTGCCAGCAGCTTAGAATGGCGGGGGAAAAATACGCAGTATTTT.

In regard to this clone: A read error may produce the germline difference seen at one junction end. The CDR3 DNA follows: TGTGCTAGCAGCTTAGAAGGGACAGGGGAATTACAGGGAGAAGACTATGGCTACACCTTC. Translating gives CASSLEGTGELQGEDYGYTF. The chain links TRBV7-7 to TRBJ1-2, with 10 nucleotides matching TRBD1. Germline V gene data show CDR1 as SSHAT and CDR2 as FNYEAQ (reference sequence). The CDR3 is 20 amino acids. The full variable domain, rest sourced from reference TRBV7-7 and TRBJ1-2, is GAGVSQSPRYKVTKRGQDVTLRCDPISSHATLYWYQQALGQGPEFLTYFNYEAQPDKSGLPSDRFSAERPEGSISTLTIQRTEQRDSAMYRCASSLEGTGELQGEDYGYTFGSGTRLTVV.

The J gene is TRBJ1-5, the V gene TRBV19; the D is unclear. V was trimmed by 7 bases and J by 7 bases, leaving 17 bases between them. Germline V gene lookup returns CDR1 LNHDA and CDR2 SQIVND (reference sequence). The CDR3 loop spans 14 amino acids. The CDR3 sequence is CASTTTGRRQPQHF. For the CDR3, the DNA is TGTGCCAGTACCACGACCGGGAGAAGGCAGCCCCAGCATTTT.

A few counts support this clone. This chain connects TRBV15 to TRBJ2-1; 10 bases match TRBD2. Trimming took 4 bases from V and 8 from J; bases not matched to a gene: 11. CDR1 is LNHNV, CDR2 YYDKDF, per germline (reference sequence). The CDR3 has 16 amino acids. The CDR3 spells CATSTSGSGRFDEQFF. As DNA, the CDR3 is TGTGCCACCAGCACCTCCGGTAGCGGGAGGTTCGATGAGCAGTTCTTC.

The DNA for the CDR3 is TGTGCCAGCAGCGCTCAAACAGGGGGGAAGGAAAAACTGTTTTTT. Protein product: CASSAQTGGKEKLFF. The chain employs TRBV6-5 and TRBJ1-4; 8 nucleotides match TRBD1. V dropped 6 bases and J dropped 8; count of bases not matched to a gene: 11. CDR3 length: 15 amino acids. In germline, CDR1 is MNHEY, CDR2 SVGAGI.

The rearrangement joins TRBV7-9 to TRBJ2-3; tentatively, D is TRBD1 (5 bases). The CDR3 has 12 amino acids. The V gene's germline CDR1 is SEHNR and CDR2 FQNEAQ (reference sequence). Trimming shortened V by 5 bases and J by 6 bases, and 9 bases separated the two germline ends. The CDR3 DNA reads TGTGCCAGCAGCGATTCAGGGGATACGCAGTATTTT. This translates into CASSDSGDTQYF.

This clone was recorded only once. V gene TRBV5-1 combines with J gene TRBJ2-7; D is unclear. CDR1 and CDR2 (germline): SGHRS, YFSETQ. V lost 5 bases to trimming and J lost 0 bases, with 12 bases between them. The CDR3 contains 14 residues. As DNA, the CDR3 is TGCGCCAGCAGGAGAACCATTAACTCCTACGAGCAGTACTTC. It encodes CASRRTINSYEQYF.

The chain combines TRBV5-6 with TRBJ1-2; D is uncertain. Germline V gene sequence: CDR1 SGHDT, CDR2 YYEEEE. Trimming took off 0 bases at V and 6 bases at J, with 15 bases between the two ends. The length of the CDR3 is 15 residues. The chain's CDR3 is CASSLVVVVRDGYTF. The CDR3 DNA reads as TGTGCCAGCAGCTTGGTGGTGGTTGTTAGAGATGGCTACACCTTC.

The V call is TRBV10-2, the J call TRBJ1-5; D might be TRBD1 (5 bases). The germline V and J ends were trimmed by 7 bases and 0 bases, with 25 bases remaining between them. The CDR3 has 19 amino acids. Germline lookup yields CDR1 WSHSY and CDR2 SAAADI. As DNA, the CDR3 is TGCGCCAGCACTTCCCACAGGCGCCTGTTCGTCCTTAGCAATCAGCCCCAGCATTTT. Residues: CASTSHRRLFVLSNQPQHF.

The chain uses TRBV19 and TRBJ2-3; D is unclear. Germline V lookup: CDR1 LNHDA, CDR2 SQIVND (reference sequence). The V end was cut by 5 bases, the J end by 6 bases, with 9 bases between. This CDR3 is 12 amino acids long. The CDR3 nucleotides are TGTGCCAGTAGTCCGAGGTTGGATACGCAGTATTTT. It yields the protein CASSPRLDTQYF. Full variable domain (remainder filled in from reference TRBV19 and TRBJ2-3): DGGITQSPKYLFRKEGQNVTLSCEQNLNHDAMYWYRQDPGQGLRLIYYSQIVNDFQKGDIAEGYSVSREKKESFPLTVTSAQKNPTAFYLCASSPRLDTQYFGPGTRLTVL.